Listed below are T cell receptor beta chains from one sample, sequenced in a study of blood T cell repertoires in COVID-19. Measured with immunoSEQ multiplex PCR; TCRdb has only the in-frame clones, and not every one. The sample yields about 400,000 clones, roughly 90% seen once. Sequencing was performed on PBMCs or T cells enriched from blood (not recorded which). These receptors came from a woman in her 30s with acute COVID-19. The CDR3 runs from the conserved cysteine through the conserved F or W. A D gene is named only where the DNA matches it firmly. Clone sizes are given selectively: once, few, many, or a class where the clone is expanded.

j_gene: TRBJ2-1
v_gene: TRBV7-9
d_gene: NA
abundance: NA
CDR3aa: CASSLGGNYNEQFF
CDR3nt: TGTGCCAGCAGCTTAGGCGGTAACTACAATGAGCAGTTCTTC

j_gene: TRBJ2-2
v_gene: TRBV21-1
d_gene: NA
abundance: NA
CDR3aa: CASSEDPGQVSGELFF
CDR3nt: TGTGCCAGCAGCGAGGACCCAGGACAGGTATCCGGGGAGCTGTTTTTT

j_gene: TRBJ2-3
v_gene: TRBV24-1
d_gene: TRBD2
abundance: NA
CDR3aa: CATSDRTSGGTTDTQYF
CDR3nt: TGTGCCACCAGTGACCGGACTAGCGGGGGGACCACAGATACGCAGTATTTT

j_gene: TRBJ2-4
v_gene: TRBV7-9
d_gene: TRBD2
abundance: few
CDR3aa: CASSLGASGAKNIQYF
CDR3nt: TGTGCCAGCAGCTTAGGGGCTAGCGGAGCCAAAAACATTCAGTACTTC

j_gene: TRBJ1-3
v_gene: TRBV6-2/TRBV6-3
d_gene: NA
abundance: NA
CDR3aa: CASSQAGRWTQGIYF
CDR3nt: TGTGCCAGCAGCCAAGCGGGGAGGTGGACCCAAGGCATATATTTT

j_gene: TRBJ2-1
v_gene: TRBV9
d_gene: NA
abundance: NA
CDR3aa: CASSYYREIRSNNEQFF
CDR3nt: TGTGCCAGCAGCTATTACAGGGAGATACGTTCAAACAATGAGCAGTTCTTC

j_gene: TRBJ1-2
v_gene: TRBV5-8
d_gene: NA
abundance: few
CDR3aa: CASSLGDLRKGYTF
CDR3nt: TGTGCCAGCAGCTTGGGTGACCTGCGGAAGGGCTACACCTTC

j_gene: TRBJ2-3
v_gene: TRBV25-1
d_gene: NA
abundance: few
CDR3aa: CASSAPLGEDPSTDTQYF
CDR3nt: TGTGCCAGCAGCGCACCCCTTGGGGAGGATCCTAGCACAGATACGCAGTATTTT

j_gene: TRBJ1-1
v_gene: TRBV5-6
d_gene: NA
abundance: NA
CDR3aa: CASSLVQSEAFF
CDR3nt: TGTGCCAGCAGCTTGGTCCAGTCGGAAGCTTTCTTT

j_gene: TRBJ1-5
v_gene: TRBV9
d_gene: NA
abundance: NA
CDR3aa: CASGDGNQPQHF
CDR3nt: TGTGCCAGCGGAGACGGTAATCAGCCCCAGCATTTT

j_gene: TRBJ1-4
v_gene: TRBV5-1
d_gene: TRBD1
abundance: few
CDR3aa: CASSAGTGGANEKLFF
CDR3nt: TGCGCCAGCAGCGCGGGAACAGGGGGCGCGAATGAAAAACTGTTTTTT

j_gene: TRBJ1-3
v_gene: TRBV6-2/TRBV6-3
d_gene: TRBD1
abundance: NA
CDR3aa: CASSYRDRRNTIYF
CDR3nt: TGTGCCAGCAGTTACCGGGACAGGAGAAACACCATATATTTT

j_gene: TRBJ2-5
v_gene: TRBV7-2
d_gene: TRBD2
abundance: NA
CDR3aa: CASSPPRGGMSTQYF
CDR3nt: TGTGCCAGCAGCCCCCCCCGCGGGGGGATGTCGACCCAGTACTTC

j_gene: TRBJ1-5
v_gene: TRBV7-3
d_gene: TRBD1
abundance: NA
CDR3aa: CASGSDRDNQPQHF
CDR3nt: TGTGCCAGCGGATCCGACAGGGACAATCAGCCCCAGCATTTT

j_gene: TRBJ2-3
v_gene: TRBV11-2
d_gene: TRBD2
abundance: NA
CDR3aa: CASSLGDSGGSKF
CDR3nt: TGTGCCAGCAGCTTAGGAGATAGCGGGGGCTCAAAGTTT

j_gene: TRBJ2-7
v_gene: TRBV27
d_gene: NA
abundance: NA
CDR3aa: CASSLGQGGYEQYF
CDR3nt: TGTGCCAGCAGTTTGGGGCAGGGGGGCTACGAGCAGTACTTC

j_gene: TRBJ1-1
v_gene: TRBV6-2/TRBV6-3
d_gene: TRBD1
abundance: NA
CDR3aa: CASSRQGATEAFF
CDR3nt: TGTGCCAGCAGTAGACAGGGGGCAACTGAAGCTTTCTTT

j_gene: TRBJ2-3
v_gene: TRBV7-2
d_gene: TRBD2
abundance: few
CDR3aa: CASSPQRGGLDTQYF
CDR3nt: TGTGCCAGCAGCCCCCAGCGGGGGGGCCTGGATACGCAGTATTTT

j_gene: TRBJ2-7
v_gene: TRBV24-1
d_gene: NA
abundance: NA
CDR3aa: CATSAPGSSEQYF
CDR3nt: TGTGCCACCAGTGCGCCAGGTTCTTCCGAGCAGTACTTC

j_gene: TRBJ1-5
v_gene: TRBV2
d_gene: NA
abundance: NA
CDR3aa: CASSADRMRQPQHF
CDR3nt: TGTGCCAGCAGTGCTGACAGGATGCGTCAGCCCCAGCATTTT

j_gene: TRBJ2-5
v_gene: TRBV7-2
d_gene: TRBD2
abundance: NA
CDR3aa: CASSLGTSGQETQYF
CDR3nt: TGTGCCAGCAGCTTGGGGACTAGCGGACAAGAGACCCAGTACTTC

j_gene: TRBJ2-7
v_gene: TRBV7-8
d_gene: TRBD2
abundance: NA
CDR3aa: CASSLGTSGQPYEQYF
CDR3nt: TGTGCCAGCAGCTTAGGGACTAGTGGCCAGCCCTACGAGCAGTACTTC

j_gene: TRBJ2-5
v_gene: TRBV7-9
d_gene: TRBD1
abundance: NA
CDR3aa: CASSSRDRGVETQYF
CDR3nt: TGTGCCAGCAGCAGCCGGGACAGGGGGGTAGAGACCCAGTACTTC

j_gene: TRBJ1-4
v_gene: TRBV7-2
d_gene: TRBD1
abundance: NA
CDR3aa: CASSPTGAPAQLFF
CDR3nt: TGTGCCAGCAGCCCGACAGGGGCTCCTGCCCAACTGTTTTTT

j_gene: TRBJ2-7
v_gene: TRBV29-1
d_gene: TRBD1
abundance: NA
CDR3aa: CSVGTGTEQYF
CDR3nt: TGCAGCGTTGGGACAGGGACCGAGCAGTACTTC

j_gene: TRBJ1-2
v_gene: TRBV2
d_gene: TRBD1
abundance: NA
CDR3aa: CASSEGGWGTGNYGYTF
CDR3nt: TGTGCCAGCAGTGAAGGGGGATGGGGGACAGGGAACTATGGCTACACCTTC

j_gene: TRBJ2-2
v_gene: TRBV3-1/TRBV3-2
d_gene: NA
abundance: NA
CDR3aa: CASSLGQRTGELFF
CDR3nt: TGTGCCAGCAGCCTCGGACAGAGGACCGGGGAGCTGTTTTTT

j_gene: TRBJ1-2
v_gene: TRBV6-6
d_gene: NA
abundance: NA
CDR3aa: CASSYLQADGYTF
CDR3nt: TGTGCCAGCAGTTACCTACAGGCCGATGGCTACACCTTC

j_gene: TRBJ2-2
v_gene: TRBV7-9
d_gene: TRBD2
abundance: NA
CDR3aa: CASSSIAGGHGGELFF
CDR3nt: TGTGCCAGCAGCTCGATAGCGGGGGGGCACGGCGGGGAGCTGTTTTTT

j_gene: TRBJ1-1
v_gene: TRBV3-1/TRBV3-2
d_gene: NA
abundance: NA
CDR3aa: CASSPPIGQMNTEAFF
CDR3nt: TGTGCCAGCAGCCCCCCCATCGGACAGATGAACACTGAAGCTTTCTTT

j_gene: TRBJ1-1
v_gene: TRBV2
d_gene: TRBD1
abundance: NA
CDR3aa: CASSRDSLTAEAFF
CDR3nt: TGTGCCAGCAGTAGGGACAGCTTAACCGCTGAAGCTTTCTTT

j_gene: TRBJ1-1
v_gene: TRBV5-5
d_gene: TRBD1
abundance: NA
CDR3aa: CASSPTGVLVKGEAFF
CDR3nt: TGTGCCAGCAGCCCGACAGGGGTCCTGGTTAAGGGTGAAGCTTTCTTT

j_gene: TRBJ2-1
v_gene: TRBV7-3
d_gene: NA
abundance: NA
CDR3aa: CASSLGGQTYNEQFF
CDR3nt: TGTGCCAGCAGCTTAGGGGGCCAGACCTACAATGAGCAGTTCTTC

j_gene: TRBJ2-7
v_gene: TRBV14
d_gene: TRBD2
abundance: NA
CDR3aa: CASSHPGGSSYEQYF
CDR3nt: TGTGCCAGCAGCCATCCGGGGGGGAGCTCCTACGAGCAGTACTTC

j_gene: TRBJ2-1
v_gene: TRBV10-3
d_gene: NA
abundance: NA
CDR3aa: CAISESRGTSYNEQFF
CDR3nt: TGTGCCATCAGTGAGAGTCGGGGGACCTCCTACAATGAGCAGTTCTTC

j_gene: TRBJ2-3
v_gene: TRBV20-1
d_gene: NA
abundance: once
CDR3aa: CSASARGGGPPDTQYF
CDR3nt: TGCAGTGCTAGTGCACGGGGCGGGGGCCCCCCAGATACGCAGTATTTT

j_gene: TRBJ1-5
v_gene: TRBV7-8
d_gene: TRBD1
abundance: NA
CDR3aa: CASSPDRGTGQPQHF
CDR3nt: TGTGCCAGCAGCCCCGACAGGGGCACAGGGCAGCCCCAGCATTTT

j_gene: TRBJ2-2
v_gene: TRBV29-1
d_gene: NA
abundance: NA
CDR3aa: CSVAKYGNTGELFF
CDR3nt: TGCAGCGTTGCCAAATACGGGAACACCGGGGAGCTGTTTTTT

j_gene: TRBJ2-2
v_gene: TRBV5-5
d_gene: NA
abundance: NA
CDR3aa: CASRGIDNTGELFF
CDR3nt: TGTGCCAGCCGCGGGATTGACAACACCGGGGAGCTGTTTTTT

j_gene: TRBJ2-2
v_gene: TRBV6-2/TRBV6-3
d_gene: NA
abundance: NA
CDR3aa: CASSYGSRVNTGELFF
CDR3nt: TGTGCCAGCAGTTACGGCTCACGGGTGAACACCGGGGAGCTGTTTTTT

j_gene: TRBJ2-3
v_gene: TRBV9
d_gene: TRBD2
abundance: NA
CDR3aa: CASSLSGGAFVTDTQYF
CDR3nt: TGTGCCAGCAGCCTGAGCGGGGGGGCTTTCGTCACAGATACGCAGTATTTT

j_gene: TRBJ1-2
v_gene: TRBV5-1
d_gene: TRBD1
abundance: NA
CDR3aa: CASSPGTGSIYGYTF
CDR3nt: TGCGCCAGCAGCCCCGGGACAGGATCAATCTATGGCTACACCTTC

j_gene: TRBJ1-1
v_gene: TRBV29-1
d_gene: NA
abundance: once
CDR3aa: CSVAGLPEAFF
CDR3nt: TGCAGCGTTGCAGGGTTGCCTGAAGCTTTCTTT

j_gene: TRBJ2-2
v_gene: TRBV7-3
d_gene: NA
abundance: NA
CDR3aa: CASGGTGRNTGELFF
CDR3nt: TGTGCCAGCGGAGGGACGGGGCGGAACACCGGGGAGCTGTTTTTT

j_gene: TRBJ2-3
v_gene: TRBV7-9
d_gene: NA
abundance: once
CDR3aa: CASSLSTGIDTQYF
CDR3nt: TGTGCCAGCAGCTTAAGCACAGGGATCGATACGCAGTATTTT

j_gene: TRBJ2-3
v_gene: TRBV18
d_gene: TRBD2
abundance: NA
CDR3aa: CASSGPGTSGADTQYF
CDR3nt: TGTGCCAGCTCAGGACCTGGGACTAGCGGGGCAGATACGCAGTATTTT

j_gene: TRBJ1-1
v_gene: TRBV13
d_gene: TRBD1
abundance: NA
CDR3aa: CASSYRTGEAFF
CDR3nt: TGTGCCAGCAGCTATAGGACAGGAGAAGCTTTCTTT

j_gene: TRBJ1-1
v_gene: TRBV7-2
d_gene: TRBD1
abundance: NA
CDR3aa: CASSYRVGTGGYTEAFF
CDR3nt: TGTGCCAGCAGCTACCGCGTGGGGACAGGCGGATACACTGAAGCTTTCTTT

j_gene: TRBJ1-3
v_gene: TRBV5-5
d_gene: TRBD1
abundance: NA
CDR3aa: CASSSGQGSGNTIYF
CDR3nt: TGTGCCAGCAGCTCGGGACAGGGGTCTGGAAACACCATATATTTT

j_gene: TRBJ2-7
v_gene: TRBV24-1
d_gene: NA
abundance: NA
CDR3aa: CATSDFGSSYEQYF
CDR3nt: TGTGCCACCAGTGATTTTGGCAGCTCCTACGAGCAGTACTTC

j_gene: TRBJ1-1
v_gene: TRBV18
d_gene: NA
abundance: NA
CDR3aa: CASSGQWLRTEAFF
CDR3nt: TGTGCCAGCTCAGGACAGTGGTTGCGGACTGAAGCTTTCTTT

j_gene: TRBJ2-7
v_gene: TRBV4-1
d_gene: TRBD1
abundance: NA
CDR3aa: CASSPRTGSSYEQYF
CDR3nt: TGCGCCAGCAGCCCACGGACAGGGAGCTCCTACGAGCAGTACTTC

j_gene: TRBJ1-2
v_gene: TRBV10-2
d_gene: NA
abundance: few
CDR3aa: CASSESEGYGYTF
CDR3nt: TGCGCCAGCAGTGAGTCGGAGGGCTATGGCTACACCTTC